Presented here are 10 T cell receptor beta chains from one specimen sequenced in a study of CD8 T cells in Susac syndrome. Reverse transcription of roughly 0.5 to 1 ug RNA used random hexamers. TCRdb passed the immunoSEQ multiplex PCR reads through MiXCR, listing each CDR3 protein once. The profile shows more than 70,000 distinct CDR3 sequences, over 80% of them singletons. Material for sequencing was CD8+ T cells from PBMCs. Receptors were obtained from a human donor in good health.

The chain couples TRBV7-2 to TRBJ2-3; D uncertain. The CDR3 is 11 residues long. The germline gives CDR1 SGHTA, CDR2 FQGNSA. Trimming removed 10 bases at V and 4 bases at J, with 9 bases between. The CDR3: CATQSADTQYF. CDR3 in DNA: TGTGCCACCCAGTCCGCAGATACGCAGTATTTT. Full variable domain (missing parts from reference TRBV7-2 and TRBJ2-3): GAGVSQSPSNKVTEKGKDVELRCDPISGHTALYWYRQSLGQGLEFLIYFQGNSAPDKSGLPSDRFSAERTGGSVSTLTIQRTQQEDSAVYLCATQSADTQYFGPGTRLTVL.

The V and J genes are TRBV7-8 and TRBJ1-1; no definite D call. The germline V gene encodes CDR1 SGHVS and CDR2 FQNEAQ. The CDR3 is 14 residues long. Trimming took 8 bases from V and 1 from J, leaving 14 bases between them. CDR3 region: CASAFRGANTEAFF. The CDR3 nucleotides are TGTGCCAGCGCCTTCCGGGGAGCGAACACTGAAGCTTTCTTT.

The chain is built from TRBV10-2 and TRBJ2-7, with D perhaps matching TRBD1 (6 bases). Between the trimmed V and J ends, which lost 5 bases and 3 bases, there was a span of 8 bases. The CDR3 totals 12 residues. CDR1 WSHSY and CDR2 SAAADI come from the germline V gene. The CDR3 bases are TGCGCCAGCAGTCCGGGACACTACGAGCAGTACTTC. As protein: CASSPGHYEQYF.

J is TRBJ2-3 and V is TRBV20-1, with TRBD1 matching 9 bases. Germline V CDR1 and CDR2: DFQATT, SNEGSKA (reference sequence). J was trimmed by 3 bases and V by 8 bases; bases with no gene match: 9. This CDR3 has 14 amino acids. For the CDR3, the DNA is TGCAGTTGCCGGGACAGGGAAACAACAGATACGCAGTATTTT. Translation: CSCRDRETTDTQYF.

This sequence joins TRBV12-3 or TRBV12-4 and TRBJ2-1, with 8 bases lining up with TRBD2. Trimming removed 8 bases from V and 0 bases from J; junction bases left unmatched: 6. This CDR3 is 15 amino acids long. CDR3 in amino acids: CASANGGGSYNEQFF. DNA of the CDR3: TGTGCCAGCGCCAACGGGGGGGGCTCCTACAATGAGCAGTTCTTC.

This chain uses TRBV2 with TRBJ2-2, with D possibly matching TRBD2 (6 bases). Germline values: CDR1 SNHLY, CDR2 FYNNEI. CDR3 size: 15 residues. Trimming took off 7 bases at V and 4 bases at J, with 16 bases between the two ends. CDR3 sequence: CASTEGRQTTGELFF. The CDR3 DNA sequence: TGTGCCAGCACCGAAGGGAGGCAGACCACCGGGGAGCTGTTTTTT.

Only one count was recorded for this clonotype. The chain employs TRBV29-1 and TRBJ2-7; D unresolved. Germline CDR1 and CDR2: SQVTM and ANQGSEA. The CDR3 runs 12 residues. V dropped 2 bases and J dropped 3 bases, with 8 bases sitting between them. This chain's CDR3 is CSVERADYEQYF. The CDR3 DNA is TGCAGCGTTGAACGGGCAGACTACGAGCAGTACTTC.

The chain uses TRBV7-8 and TRBJ2-1, with 7 bases identical to TRBD1. CDR3 size: 15 residues. Germline trimming cut 2 bases from V and 2 bases from J; bases unmatched to any gene: 3. Per the germline V gene, CDR1 is SGHVS and CDR2 is FQNEAQ. CDR3 nucleotide sequence: TGTGCCAGCAGCTTACGGACAGGCCCCTACAATGAGCAGTTCTTC. It is translated as CASSLRTGPYNEQFF.

The rearrangement joins TRBV7-9 to TRBJ1-2, with TRBD1 identical over 9 bases. Germline loops: CDR1 SEHNR, CDR2 FQNEAQ (reference sequence). This CDR3 has 15 residues. The junction had 7 bases not matched to a gene; V was cut back by 1 base and J by 7 bases. The CDR3 nucleotides are TGTGCCAGCAGCTTAGGGGGACAGGGCTCTCGTGGCTACACCTTC. Translation: CASSLGGQGSRGYTF.

The CDR3 DNA sequence: TGTGCCAGCAGCTACGTATTACGGGGAAGCTCCTACGAGCAGTACTTC. The encoded protein is CASSYVLRGSSYEQYF. The rearrangement links TRBV5-6 to TRBJ2-7; maybe TRBD2 (5 bases). The CDR3 is 16 residues long. CDR1 and CDR2 (germline): SGHDT, YYEEEE. V was pared by 3 bases and J by 0 bases, with 16 bases between.